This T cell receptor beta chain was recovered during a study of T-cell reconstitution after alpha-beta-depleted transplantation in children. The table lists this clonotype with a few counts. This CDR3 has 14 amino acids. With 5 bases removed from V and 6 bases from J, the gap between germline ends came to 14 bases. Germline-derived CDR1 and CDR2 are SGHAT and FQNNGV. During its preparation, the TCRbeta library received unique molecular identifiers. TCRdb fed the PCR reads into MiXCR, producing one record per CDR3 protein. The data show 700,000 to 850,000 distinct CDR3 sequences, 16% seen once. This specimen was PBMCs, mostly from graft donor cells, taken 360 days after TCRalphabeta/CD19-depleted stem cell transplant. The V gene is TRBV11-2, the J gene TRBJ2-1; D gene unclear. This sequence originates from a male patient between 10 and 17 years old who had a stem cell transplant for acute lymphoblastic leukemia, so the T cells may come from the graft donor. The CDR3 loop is CASSPPGRINEQFF. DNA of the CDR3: TGTGCCAGCAGCCCCCCCGGGCGGATCAATGAGCAGTTCTTC.